The present TCR beta chain was sequenced within a study of shared clonotypes between healthy human individuals. Splitting of each subset's genomic DNA was done evenly across several immunoSEQ plates. The assay was immunoSEQ multiplex PCR, and TCRdb's table has in-frame clones only and misses some. Altogether about 2,500,000 clones are present, more than 90% being singletons, with the ten largest covering roughly 0.13%. All participating donors were Caucasian adults from Nashville, Tennessee. Sequenced sample: naive CD4+ T cells sorted from blood. Subset indicated: CD45RA+ positively selected. This clonotype originated in a man between 18 and 35 years old in good health.

CDR3 bases: TGCGCCAGCAGCTTGGCCGTTGCGGGAGTGGATACGCAGTATTTT. This gives the protein CASSLAVAGVDTQYF. V usage is TRBV5-1 and J usage is TRBJ2-3, with 7 nucleotides matching TRBD2. V dropped 0 bases and J dropped 6; count of bases not matched to a gene: 7. The CDR3 runs 15 residues. The germline gives CDR1 SGHRS, CDR2 YFSETQ.